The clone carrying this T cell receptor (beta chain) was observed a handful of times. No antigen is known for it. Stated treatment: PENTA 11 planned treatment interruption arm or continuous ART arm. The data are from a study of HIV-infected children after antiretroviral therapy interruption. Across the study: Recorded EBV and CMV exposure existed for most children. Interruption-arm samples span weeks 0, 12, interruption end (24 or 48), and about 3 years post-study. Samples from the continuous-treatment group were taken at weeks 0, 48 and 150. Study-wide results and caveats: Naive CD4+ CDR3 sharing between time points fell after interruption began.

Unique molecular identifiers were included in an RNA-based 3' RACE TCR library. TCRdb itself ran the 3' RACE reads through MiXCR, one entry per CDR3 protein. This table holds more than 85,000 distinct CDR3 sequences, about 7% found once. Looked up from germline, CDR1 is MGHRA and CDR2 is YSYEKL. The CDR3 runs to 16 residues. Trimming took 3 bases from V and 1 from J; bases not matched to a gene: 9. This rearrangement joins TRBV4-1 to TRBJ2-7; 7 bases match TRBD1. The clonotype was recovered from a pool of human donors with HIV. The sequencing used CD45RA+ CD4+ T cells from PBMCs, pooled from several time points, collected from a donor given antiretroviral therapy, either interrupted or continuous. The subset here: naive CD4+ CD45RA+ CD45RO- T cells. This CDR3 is CASSHVFRDRSYEQYF. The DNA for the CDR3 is TGCGCCAGCAGCCACGTCTTCCGGGACAGATCCTACGAGCAGTACTTC.